This TCR beta chain was recorded in a study of HIV-infected children after antiretroviral therapy interruption. Regarding treatment: PENTA 11 planned treatment interruption arm or continuous ART arm. Unique molecular identifiers were included in an RNA-based 3' RACE TCR library. TCRdb reprocessed the 3' RACE reads with MiXCR, giving one entry per CDR3 protein. The sample yields under 50,000 distinct CDR3 sequences, about 4.3% seen once. This clonotype was observed at least ten times. The antigen remains undetermined. The CDR3 extends over 18 amino acids. Trimming shortened V by 6 bases and J by 1 base, and 22 bases separated the two germline ends. Study conclusions and caveats: By the end of treatment interruption, naive CD4+ clonality (Gini) increased.

This TCR was recovered from a pool of human donors with HIV. Sequenced here: CD45RA+ CD4+ T cells from PBMCs, pooled from several time points, sampled from a donor given antiretroviral therapy, either interrupted or continuous. Indicated subset: naive CD4+ CD45RA+ CD45RO- T cells. The chain joins TRBV23-1 to TRBJ1-5; D unresolved. TRBV23-1 qualifies as an ORF whose function is uncertain. This CDR3 is CASSKFTGLPSSNQPQHF. Here the CDR3 DNA reads TGCGCCAGCAGCAAATTTACGGGCCTCCCCTCGAGCAATCAGCCCCAGCATTTT.